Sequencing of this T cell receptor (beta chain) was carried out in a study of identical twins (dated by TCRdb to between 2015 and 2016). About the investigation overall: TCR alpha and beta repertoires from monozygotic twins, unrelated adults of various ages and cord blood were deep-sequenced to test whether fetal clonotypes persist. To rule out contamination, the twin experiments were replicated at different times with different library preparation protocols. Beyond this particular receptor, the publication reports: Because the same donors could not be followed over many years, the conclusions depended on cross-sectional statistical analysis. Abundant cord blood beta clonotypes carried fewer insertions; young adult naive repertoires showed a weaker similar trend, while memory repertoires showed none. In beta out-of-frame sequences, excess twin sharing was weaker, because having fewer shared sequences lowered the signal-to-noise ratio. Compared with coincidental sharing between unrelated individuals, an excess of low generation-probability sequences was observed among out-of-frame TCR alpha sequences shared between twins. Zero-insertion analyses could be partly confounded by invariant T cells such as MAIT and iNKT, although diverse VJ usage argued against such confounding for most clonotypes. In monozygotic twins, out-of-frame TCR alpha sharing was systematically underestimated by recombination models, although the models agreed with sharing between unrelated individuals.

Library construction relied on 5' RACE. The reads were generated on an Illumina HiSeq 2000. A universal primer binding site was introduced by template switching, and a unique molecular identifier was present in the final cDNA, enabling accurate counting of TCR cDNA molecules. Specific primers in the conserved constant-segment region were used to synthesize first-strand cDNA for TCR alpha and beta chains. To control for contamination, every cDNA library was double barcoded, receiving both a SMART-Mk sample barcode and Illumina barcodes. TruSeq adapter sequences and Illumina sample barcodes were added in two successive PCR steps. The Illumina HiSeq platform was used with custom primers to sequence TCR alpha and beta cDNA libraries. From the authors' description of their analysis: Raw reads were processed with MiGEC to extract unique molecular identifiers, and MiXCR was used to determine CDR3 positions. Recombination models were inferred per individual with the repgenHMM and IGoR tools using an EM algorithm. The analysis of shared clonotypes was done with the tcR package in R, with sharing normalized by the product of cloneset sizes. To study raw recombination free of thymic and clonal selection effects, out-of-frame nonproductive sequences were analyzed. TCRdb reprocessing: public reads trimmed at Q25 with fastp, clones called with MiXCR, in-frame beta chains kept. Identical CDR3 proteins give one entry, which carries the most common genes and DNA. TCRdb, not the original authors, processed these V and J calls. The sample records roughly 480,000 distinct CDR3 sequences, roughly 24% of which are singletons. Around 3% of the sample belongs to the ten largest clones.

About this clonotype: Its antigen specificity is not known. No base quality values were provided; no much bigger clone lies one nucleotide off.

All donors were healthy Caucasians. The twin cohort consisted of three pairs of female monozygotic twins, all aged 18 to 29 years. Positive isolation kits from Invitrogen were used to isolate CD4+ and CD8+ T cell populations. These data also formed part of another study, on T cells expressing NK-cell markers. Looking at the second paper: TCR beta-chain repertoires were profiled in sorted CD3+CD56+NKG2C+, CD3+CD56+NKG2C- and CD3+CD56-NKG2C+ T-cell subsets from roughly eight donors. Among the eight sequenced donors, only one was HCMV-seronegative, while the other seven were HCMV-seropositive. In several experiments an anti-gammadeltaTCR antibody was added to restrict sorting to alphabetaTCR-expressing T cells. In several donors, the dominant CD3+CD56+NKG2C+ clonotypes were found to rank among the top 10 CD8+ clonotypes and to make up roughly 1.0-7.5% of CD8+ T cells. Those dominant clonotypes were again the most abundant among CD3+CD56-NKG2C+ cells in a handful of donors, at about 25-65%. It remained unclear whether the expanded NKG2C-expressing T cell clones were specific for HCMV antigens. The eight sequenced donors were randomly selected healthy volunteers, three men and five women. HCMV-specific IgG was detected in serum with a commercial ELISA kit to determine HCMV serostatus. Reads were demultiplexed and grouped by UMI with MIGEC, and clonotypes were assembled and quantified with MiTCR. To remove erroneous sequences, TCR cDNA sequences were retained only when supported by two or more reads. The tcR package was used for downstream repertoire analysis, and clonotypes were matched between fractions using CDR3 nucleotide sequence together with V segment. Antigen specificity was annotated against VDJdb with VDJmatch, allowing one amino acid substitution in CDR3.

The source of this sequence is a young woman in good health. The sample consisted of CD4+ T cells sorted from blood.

The CDR3 here reads CASSFRDRGTGELFF. The nucleotides read TGTGCCAGCAGCTTCCGGGACAGAGGGACCGGGGAGCTGTTTTTT. The rearrangement joined TRBV13 to TRBJ2-2; the junction holds 7 bases that match TRBD1. The germline V end is reduced by 3 bases and the J end by 5 bases; junction bases left unmatched: 6. For CDR1 and CDR2, the germline V gene (reference sequence) lists PRHDT and FYEKMQ. From its cysteine to its phenylalanine, the CDR3 spans 15 amino acids. The entry retains the CDR3 DNA only, 45 bases that are in frame from base 1.